Listed below are T cell receptor beta chains from one sample, sequenced in a study of Tregs in tolerant kidney transplant recipients. The table came from immunoSEQ multiplex PCR; TCRdb's copy has only in-frame clones and leaves some out. Here the sample spans about 110,000 clones, roughly 89% being singletons. Sample: CD4+ T cells from blood, taken before the transplant. These receptors all stem from a human donor who received a combined kidney and bone marrow transplant. Each CDR3 is given with its conserved first and last residue. Each record gives: J gene, V gene, clone size, CDR3 protein. Clone size is stated in some rows and not others, as once, few, many or a class when expanded.

TRBJ2-3	TRBV7-9	-	CASSLSTDTQYF
TRBJ2-7	TRBV19	-	CASSSVYEQYF
TRBJ2-1	TRBV11-2	-	CASTTRKGTGKFF
TRBJ2-7	TRBV6-1	-	CASSDWTGSYEQYF
TRBJ1-4	TRBV6-1	-	CASSLRQGRGEKLFF
TRBJ2-5	TRBV28	few	CASSLGSQETQYF
TRBJ2-2	TRBV7-2	-	CASRPGSGGLTGELFF
TRBJ2-7	TRBV27	-	CASSPLGDTSRGQYF
TRBJ2-5	TRBV6-1	-	CASSRTAETQYF
TRBJ2-3	TRBV9	few	CASSWTGGADTQYF
TRBJ1-3	TRBV5-8	-	CASSFGQGNTIYF
TRBJ2-3	TRBV10-3	-	CAISESGRSSTDTQYF
TRBJ2-4	TRBV27	-	CASSRLTGSWGKNIQYF
TRBJ1-3	TRBV7-9	-	CASRKQGLSGNTIYF
TRBJ2-7	TRBV29-1	-	CSVETTSYEQYF
TRBJ2-1	TRBV15	-	CATSRDRGVNEQFF
TRBJ2-5	TRBV6-5	once	CASSYGRGGETQYF
TRBJ2-2	TRBV11-3	once	CASSLTGTNTGELFF
TRBJ2-3	TRBV4-3	-	CASSQKGARADTQYF
TRBJ1-3	TRBV7-2	-	CASSLTPGGGSGNTIYF
TRBJ1-2	TRBV7-2	-	CASSRIPIVELGGYTF
TRBJ2-7	TRBV30	-	CALGRYYEQYF
TRBJ2-5	TRBV19	-	CASSIGWRGASNQETQYF
TRBJ1-5	TRBV27	-	CASSFARDRVNQPQHF
TRBJ1-2	TRBV28	-	CASSPRDRGAYGYTF
TRBJ2-7	TRBV28	once	CASSLLHEQYF
TRBJ1-4	TRBV5-1	-	CASSSVGTGGTEKLFF
TRBJ1-5	TRBV6-6	-	CASSRYSFHQPQHF
TRBJ1-2	TRBV19	-	CASSIATGGYGYTF
TRBJ2-3	TRBV6-5	few	CASSGQPGTDTQYF
TRBJ2-1	TRBV27	-	CASSLSRGGSYNEQFF
TRBJ1-6	TRBV2	few	CASSLPGGTALHF
TRBJ2-3	TRBV20-1	-	CSAGGADTQYF
TRBJ1-3	TRBV5-1	-	CASSRETFANSGNTIYF
TRBJ2-7	TRBV28	-	CASSSSDLAAYEQYF
TRBJ2-1	TRBV29-1	once	CSTSPVATSGTIF
TRBJ2-7	TRBV5-4	few	CASSSAGLAGPQAF
TRBJ2-7	TRBV28	-	CASRENGGQGALEQYF
TRBJ1-1	TRBV2	-	CASSPAPGQTNTEAFF
TRBJ2-7	TRBV11-2	-	CASTERGDEQYF
TRBJ1-5	TRBV27	-	CGPPPGAGQPQHF
TRBJ1-1	TRBV9	-	CASSGGSPSMNTEAFF
TRBJ2-3	TRBV5-1	-	CASSTGSTDTQYF
TRBJ1-2	TRBV6-5	-	CASSLLSDRANGYTF
TRBJ2-3	TRBV18	-	CASSPRAASTDTQYF
TRBJ2-5	TRBV19	-	CASSTEGGTSYQETQYF
TRBJ2-5	TRBV15	-	CATLGIAGGGQETQYF
TRBJ2-5	TRBV5-1	-	CASSQGTPRETQYF
TRBJ2-1	TRBV29-1	-	CSGSLGTVDNEQFF
TRBJ2-7	TRBV7-2	-	CASSSYVRLNEQYF
TRBJ1-2	TRBV7-8	few	CASSYRTGSYGYTF
TRBJ2-1	TRBV6-5	-	CASTGTGVFF
TRBJ1-1	TRBV29-1	-	CSVEAVPRGTEAFF